This paragraph reports one TCR beta chain. What it binds is not known. The data derive from a study of cytomegalovirus exposure and HLA in healthy donors. General observations from the study: Accurate prediction of HLA-A and HLA-B alleles (for most subjects) was reportedly achieved from TCR beta sequences.

The donors were healthy bone marrow donors. The primer mix had 60 Vbeta and 13 Jbeta primers. The data were produced by immunoSEQ multiplex PCR, yet TCRdb's version contains in-frame clones alone and is incomplete. The table has 100,000 to 150,000 clones, roughly 78% seen once. What was sequenced was PBMCs. This clonotype was obtained from a man aged 25-40 years in good health and CMV-seropositive.

CDR3 loop: CASRTNTGELFF. The DNA for the CDR3 is TGTGCCAGCCGGACAAACACCGGGGAGCTGTTTTTT. The chain joins TRBV28 to TRBJ2-2, with D possibly matching TRBD1 (5 bases). CDR1 and CDR2 from the germline V gene are MDHEN and SYDVKM. V was shortened by 8 bases and J by 2 bases, with 6 bases between the two germline ends. This CDR3 contains 12 residues. Full variable domain (rest looked up from reference TRBV28 and TRBJ2-2): DVKVTQSSRYLVKRTGEKVFLECVQDMDHENMFWYRQDPGLGLRLIYFSYDVKMKEKGDIPEGYSVSREKKERFSLILESASTNQTSMYLCASRTNTGELFFGEGSRLTVL.